These T cell receptor beta chains were read from a single sample in a study of T cell responses to AZD1222 COVID-19 vaccine. Using immunoSEQ multiplex PCR, the repertoire was profiled, and TCRdb retains in-frame clones only, with some absent. The sample records 110,000 to 150,000 clones, around nine tenths being singletons. The sequenced sample was peripheral blood, obtained 28 days after the second AZD1222 dose. The receptors shown here come from an adult who received the AZD1222 COVID-19 vaccine. Both conserved end residues are part of each CDR3. D genes are given only for firm matches. Size values are once, few and many counts, or a class for expanded clones, and some rows have none.

v_gene,abundance,d_gene,j_gene,CDR3nt,CDR3aa
TRBV7-9,.,TRBD1,TRBJ1-6,TGTGCCAGCAGCTTGGGACAGTCTTCACCCCTCCACTTT,CASSLGQSSPLHF
TRBV27,.,.,TRBJ2-3,TGTGCCAGCATGAGCGCAGATACGCAGTATTTT,CASMSADTQYF
TRBV28,.,.,TRBJ2-7,TGTGCCAGCAGCCCTCAGGACCGAGCCCAATTACTACGTAAGCAGTACTTC,CASSPQDRAQLLRKQYF
TRBV9,.,.,TRBJ1-2,TGTGCCAGCAGCCCCCAAACAGACGGACTTGGCTACACCTTC,CASSPQTDGLGYTF
TRBV19,.,.,TRBJ1-4,TGTGCCAGCACCCGCCTACAGGGTAATGAAAAACTGTTTTTT,CASTRLQGNEKLFF
TRBV27,.,TRBD2,TRBJ2-3,TGTGCCAGCACCAAAATAGCGGGAGCCGCAGATACGCAGTATTTT,CASTKIAGAADTQYF
TRBV10-3,.,TRBD2,TRBJ2-5,TGTGCCATCAGAGCGGGACTCCAAGAGACCCAGTACTTC,CAIRAGLQETQYF
TRBV6-1,.,.,TRBJ2-7,TGTGCCAGCAGTGAAGAAAAGGGGGTTACCTACGAGCAGTACTTC,CASSEEKGVTYEQYF
TRBV12-3/TRBV12-4,.,.,TRBJ1-2,TGTGCCAGCAGTTTTGCGGACTATGGCTACACCTTC,CASSFADYGYTF
TRBV27,.,.,TRBJ2-3,TGTGCCAGCAGTTTTACACGCTACACAGATACGCAGTATTTT,CASSFTRYTDTQYF
TRBV7-3,.,TRBD2,TRBJ2-1,TGTGCCAGCAGTCTAGCGGACTACAATGAGCAGTTCTTC,CASSLADYNEQFF
TRBV4-1,.,.,TRBJ1-2,TGCGCCAGCACCGGACGGACATCCTATGGCTACACCTTC,CASTGRTSYGYTF
TRBV19,once,.,TRBJ1-6,TGTGCCAGTAGTATGGGCAGTGGAGGAGGTTCACCCCTCCACTTT,CASSMGSGGGSPLHF
TRBV12-5,.,.,TRBJ2-7,TGTGCTAGTGCCTTAGGATCCGGCAGGGCCTACGAGCAGTACTTC,CASALGSGRAYEQYF
TRBV2,.,.,TRBJ1-5,TGTGCCAGCAGTGAAGCGGTTTCAAGGGGTCAGCCCCAGCATTTT,CASSEAVSRGQPQHF
TRBV30,.,TRBD1,TRBJ1-3,TGTGCCTGGAGTGGGGGGGACAGGAGGATTGGAAACACCATATATTTT,CAWSGGDRRIGNTIYF
TRBV27,.,TRBD1,TRBJ2-3,TGTGCCAGCAGTTTATCATCCGGACAGGGTATTTTCGATGTTACGCAGTATTTT,CASSLSSGQGIFDVTQYF
TRBV5-1,.,.,TRBJ2-2,TGCGCCAGCAGCTTAAGACACCCAGACGGGGAGCTGTTTTTT,CASSLRHPDGELFF
TRBV7-9,.,.,TRBJ1-2,TGTGCCAGCAGCTTAGGACAGGCTATAAACTATGGCTACACCTTC,CASSLGQAINYGYTF
TRBV30,.,.,TRBJ1-4,TGTGCCTGGAGGGGCCGAAGGGGGGAAAAACTGTTTTTT,CAWRGRRGEKLFF
TRBV4-2,.,.,TRBJ1-4,TGTGCCAGCAGCCCCCTCGGGGGTCCTAATGAAAAACTGTTTTTT,CASSPLGGPNEKLFF
TRBV5-1,.,.,TRBJ1-5,TGCGCCAGCAAGAGTGGCGGGGGCATCAATCAGCCCCAGCATTTT,CASKSGGGINQPQHF
TRBV7-3,.,.,TRBJ1-1,TGTGCCAGCAGCTTCCACGGGAACACTGAAGCTTTCTTT,CASSFHGNTEAFF
TRBV19,.,.,TRBJ1-1,TGTGCCAGTAGTATAGGTTACTACAACACTGAAGCTTTCTTT,CASSIGYYNTEAFF
TRBV6-5,.,.,TRBJ2-7,TGTGCCAGCAGTTACGGGTACGGCGGCTACGAGCAGTACTTC,CASSYGYGGYEQYF
TRBV10-3,.,.,TRBJ2-5,TGTGCCATCAGTGTAAGGGGGGAGACCCAGTACTTC,CAISVRGETQYF
TRBV7-2,.,.,TRBJ2-3,TGTGCCAGCAGTCGGCGACCCACAGATACGCAGTATTTT,CASSRRPTDTQYF
TRBV6-5,.,TRBD1,TRBJ1-1,TGTGCCAGCAGTTACTCTCGGGACAGGGCTGAAGCTTTCTTT,CASSYSRDRAEAFF
TRBV7-2,.,TRBD1,TRBJ1-2,TGTGCCAGCAGCCCACGGACAGGGGAAGGGGACTATGGCTACACCTTC,CASSPRTGEGDYGYTF
TRBV11-2,.,TRBD1,TRBJ2-7,TGTGCCAGCAGCTCCGGACAGGCGATCTACGAGCAGTACTTC,CASSSGQAIYEQYF
TRBV6-5,once,.,TRBJ2-7,TGTGCCAGCGGACTCTACTCTTACGAGCAGTACTTC,CASGLYSYEQYF
TRBV3-1/TRBV3-2,.,.,TRBJ1-1,TGTGCCAGCAGCCCCTCCTTTGAAGCTTTCTTT,CASSPSFEAFF
TRBV19,.,.,TRBJ1-2,TGTGCCAGTAGTCCCTTTGGGCGGGACAACTATGGCTACACCTTC,CASSPFGRDNYGYTF
TRBV7-3,.,.,TRBJ2-3,TGTGCCAGCAGCTTAAACCCTAGCACAGATACGCAGTATTTT,CASSLNPSTDTQYF
TRBV6-6,.,.,TRBJ1-1,TGTGCCAGCAGTTATGGGTCGCAGAAGAAAGCTTTCTTT,CASSYGSQKKAFF
TRBV30,.,.,TRBJ2-7,TGTGCCTGGACAGGGAGCGGTCGCGAGCAGTACTTC,CAWTGSGREQYF
TRBV9,once,.,TRBJ1-4,TGTGCCAGCAGCGTCTCAGGGAATGAAAAACTGTTTTTT,CASSVSGNEKLFF
TRBV19,once,TRBD1,TRBJ1-1,TGTGCCAGTATCGCGTACCGGGACAGGCATTCAGCTTTCTTT,CASIAYRDRHSAFF
TRBV7-3,.,TRBD2,TRBJ2-2,TGTGCCAGCAGCTCAACAAGCGGGGGGAACACCGGGGAGCTGTTTTTT,CASSSTSGGNTGELFF
TRBV30,.,TRBD1,TRBJ2-7,TGTGCCTGGGAGACAGGGGCCTACGAGCAGTACTTC,CAWETGAYEQYF
TRBV2,.,.,TRBJ2-7,TGTGCCAGCAGTGAAGCGCTGACTATACTATACTACGAGCAGTACTTC,CASSEALTILYYEQYF
TRBV27,.,.,TRBJ2-7,TGTGCCAGCAGTTTAAGGTGGCGGGGCGAGCAGTACTTC,CASSLRWRGEQYF
TRBV28,.,TRBD1,TRBJ1-5,TGTGCCAGCACGTCCGCGACAGGGGGCGCACGCAATCAGCCCCAGCATTTT,CASTSATGGARNQPQHF
TRBV11-2,.,.,TRBJ2-4,TGTGCCAGCAGCTTAGGGGTCTCAGCCAAAAACATTCAGTACTTC,CASSLGVSAKNIQYF
TRBV2,.,.,TRBJ2-2,TGTGCCAGCAGTGAAAATTTAGGGGTGTCCGGGGAGCTGTTTTTT,CASSENLGVSGELFF
TRBV5-1,.,TRBD1,TRBJ2-2,TGCGCCAGCACTCCATACCCCTTCTTTGCTGACAGGGGGCAAAACGGGGAGCTGTTTTTT,CASTPYPFFADRGQNGELFF
TRBV19,.,.,TRBJ1-5,TGTGCCAGTAGTATGTACACGGGCCAGCCCCAGCATTTT,CASSMYTGQPQHF
TRBV14,.,.,TRBJ2-7,TGTGCCAGCAGCCAAGAAATCCTCGGACTGCCGAACCTCCACGAGCAGTACTTC,CASSQEILGLPNLHEQYF
TRBV30,.,.,TRBJ1-4,TGTGCCTGGAGCCCGGTCAGGGAAAAACTGTTTTTT,CAWSPVREKLFF
TRBV4-1,.,TRBD1,TRBJ1-2,TGCGCCAGCAGCCAAGGGGAACAGGGGTACACCTTC,CASSQGEQGYTF
TRBV7-9,.,.,TRBJ2-3,TGTGCCAGCAGCTTATTGGGCGGAGACACAGATACGCAGTATTTT,CASSLLGGDTDTQYF
TRBV28,.,.,TRBJ1-1,TGTGCCAGCAGCGAGGGGTACACTGAAGCTTTCTTT,CASSEGYTEAFF
TRBV18,.,TRBD1,TRBJ1-6,TGTGCCAGCTCACGAGAAGGACAGGGGACTTCACCCCTCCACTTT,CASSREGQGTSPLHF